These 18 T cell receptor beta chains were sequenced from one sample in a study of T cells in Graves' hyperthyroidism and ophthalmopathy. Amplification targeted TCR beta CDR3 regions from RNA transcripts. The TCR CDR3 first-round RT-PCR relied on the HTBI primer set. MiXCR, applied by TCRdb to the multiplex PCR reads, yields one record per CDR3 protein. The table lists 340,000 or so distinct CDR3 sequences, under 25% of them singletons, with over 40% in the top ten. Sequencing input: blood. The origin of the receptors is a woman in her forties or fifties with Graves' hyperthyroidism.

This clonotype was picked up many times. The gene calls are TRBV10-3 and TRBJ1-1; D is undetermined. The CDR3 is 13 amino acids. Per germline, CDR1 ENHRY and CDR2 SYGVKD. Trimming took 3 bases from V and 0 from J, leaving 5 bases between them. This chain's CDR3 is CAISEGLNTEAFF. Written as DNA, the CDR3 is TGTGCCATCAGTGAAGGATTGAACACTGAAGCTTTCTTT.

This clonotype was counted many times. In DNA, the CDR3 is TGTGCCAGCAGCCCCGCTAGCGGACGCACGGGGGCCCAGTACTTC. Translation: CASSPASGRTGAQYF. This chain connects TRBV7-2 to TRBJ2-5; 7 positions agree with TRBD2. Trimming took 5 bases from V and 9 from J; bases not matched to a gene: 15. CDR3 length equals 15 residues. From germline, CDR1 is SGHTA and CDR2 FQGNSA.

This clonotype was seen a handful of times. V is TRBV24-1 and J is TRBJ1-1; perhaps TRBD1 as D (6 bases). V was clipped by 11 bases and J by 0 bases, with 12 bases between them. The CDR3 is made up of 13 amino acids. Germline CDR1 reads KGHDR; CDR2 reads SFDVKD. CDR3 in DNA: TGTGCCAGCTCAGGGGAAATGAACACTGAAGCTTTCTTT. This gives the protein CASSGEMNTEAFF.

This clonotype was counted between two and nine times. The chain couples TRBV3-1 to TRBJ2-3; weak D call: TRBD1 (7 bases). The ends were cut back, 3 bases at V and 0 bases at J, with 10 bases in the middle. Germline V CDR1 and CDR2: LGHDT, YNNKEL (reference sequence). The CDR3 is 15 residues long. The CDR3 DNA reads as TGTGCCAGCAGCCAGTCAGGGGGGAGCACAGATACGCAGTATTTT. Its protein product is CASSQSGGSTDTQYF.

This clonotype was observed a few times. V usage is TRBV18 and J usage is TRBJ2-7; tentatively, D is TRBD1 or TRBD2 (5 bases each). V lost 3 bases and J 1 base, leaving 13 bases between the germline ends. The length of the CDR3 is 15 residues. Germline values: CDR1 KGHSH, CDR2 LQKENI. CDR3 residues: CASSPLGTKSYEQYF. CDR3 nucleotides: TGTGCCAGCTCACCCTTGGGGACCAAATCCTACGAGCAGTACTTC. The full variable domain, completed using reference TRBV18 and TRBJ2-7, is NAGVMQNPRHLVRRRGQEARLRCSPMKGHSHVYWYRQLPEEGLKFMVYLQKENIIDESGMPKERFSAEFPKEGPSILRIQQVVRGDSAAYFCASSPLGTKSYEQYFGPGTRLTVT.

This chain uses TRBV7-9 with TRBJ2-7; D is possibly TRBD1 (6 bases). Trimming stripped 5 bases from V and 5 bases from J, with 16 bases between. The CDR3 consists of 14 residues. Germline CDR1 and CDR2: SEHNR and FQNEAQ (reference sequence). The CDR3 reads CASSKGQRLNEQYF. In DNA form, the CDR3 reads TGTGCCAGCAGCAAAGGACAGAGGTTGAACGAGCAGTACTTC.

Ten or more counts support this clonotype. The genes are TRBV18 and TRBJ1-5; TRBD1 matches 7 bases. The CDR3 has 15 residues. Unmatched junction bases numbered 7, after V lost 3 bases and J lost 5 bases. Germline-derived CDR1 and CDR2 are KGHSH and LQKENI. CDR3 sequence: CASSPTGDPHQPQHF. For the CDR3, the DNA is TGTGCCAGCTCACCCACAGGGGACCCTCATCAGCCCCAGCATTTT. Full variable domain (remainder filled in from reference TRBV18 and TRBJ1-5): NAGVMQNPRHLVRRRGQEARLRCSPMKGHSHVYWYRQLPEEGLKFMVYLQKENIIDESGMPKERFSAEFPKEGPSILRIQQVVRGDSAAYFCASSPTGDPHQPQHFGDGTRLSIL.

In its sample, this clonotype was seen many times. The V and J genes are TRBV5-1 and TRBJ2-1; 7 bases agree with TRBD1. Germline-derived CDR1 and CDR2 are SGHRS and YFSETQ. Trimming at V came to 2 bases and at J to 1 base, leaving 0 bases not matched to a gene. The CDR3 is made up of 14 amino acids. The CDR3 loop is CASSFRGSYNEQFF. CDR3 DNA sequence: TGCGCCAGCAGCTTCAGGGGGTCCTACAATGAGCAGTTCTTC. Together with reference TRBV5-1 and TRBJ2-1, the CDR3 gives the full variable domain: KAGVTQTPRYLIKTRGQQVTLSCSPISGHRSVSWYQQTPGQGLQFLFEYFSETQRNKGNFPGRFSGRQFSNSRSEMNVSTLELGDSALYLCASSFRGSYNEQFFGPGTRLTVL.

This clonotype was found a few times. V is TRBV20-1 and J is TRBJ1-3, with TRBD1 identical over 8 bases. The CDR3 covers 15 residues. Germline trimming cut 0 bases from V and 2 bases from J; bases unmatched to any gene: 3. Germline-derived CDR1 and CDR2 are DFQATT and SNEGSKA (reference sequence). The CDR3 loop is CSARDKQGAGNTIYF. The CDR3 DNA is TGCAGTGCTAGAGATAAACAGGGGGCTGGAAACACCATATATTTT.

This clonotype came up many times. V is TRBV18 and J is TRBJ1-1; TRBD1 is a possible D gene (6 bases). This CDR3 spans 14 amino acids. V lost 2 bases to trimming and J lost 2 bases, with 9 bases between them. The germline gives CDR1 KGHSH, CDR2 LQKENI. CDR3 DNA: TGTGCCAGCTCACCAGGCAGGGGTAACACTGAAGCTTTCTTT. This encodes CASSPGRGNTEAFF.

This clonotype was detected a few times. The chain recombines TRBV4-1 with TRBJ1-2; 7 nucleotides line up with TRBD1. V lost 1 base, J lost 5 bases, and 10 bases stayed unmatched. Germline lookup yields CDR1 MGHRA and CDR2 YSYEKL. The CDR3 is 16 residues long. CDR3 amino acids: CASSQARTGHGYGYTF. The CDR3 nucleotides are TGCGCCAGCAGCCAAGCACGGACAGGTCACGGGTATGGCTACACCTTC.

This clonotype was detected many times. The rearrangement joins TRBV24-1 to TRBJ2-5; the D gene is possibly TRBD1 (6 bases). There are 16 residues in the CDR3. With 1 base removed from V and 0 bases from J, the gap between germline ends came to 11 bases. Germline values: CDR1 KGHDR, CDR2 SFDVKD. CDR3 protein: CATSDFTGSNQETQYF. CDR3 DNA: TGTGCCACCAGTGATTTTACAGGGAGCAACCAAGAGACCCAGTACTTC.

Many counts were recorded for this clonotype. The gene calls are TRBV3-1 and TRBJ1-2; 7 bases fit TRBD1. The CDR3 loop spans 14 amino acids. CDR1 LGHDT and CDR2 YNNKEL come from the germline V gene (reference sequence). V shed 6 bases and J 2 bases; nucleotides not matched to a gene: 6. The CDR3 DNA sequence: TGTGCCAGCAGTCGCGACAGGGCCAACTATGGCTACACCTTC. Amino acid sequence: CASSRDRANYGYTF. Full variable domain (outside the CDR3, taken from reference TRBV3-1 and TRBJ1-2): DTAVSQTPKYLVTQMGNDKSIKCEQNLGHDTMYWYKQDSKKFLKIMFSYNNKELIINETVPNRFSPKSPDKAHLNLHINSLELGDSAVYFCASSRDRANYGYTFGSGTRLTVV.

This clonotype has a count of ten or more. The CDR3 DNA reads as TGTGCCAGCAGCAGCACAGGGAGCAATCAGCCCCAGCATTTT. This gives the protein CASSSTGSNQPQHF. The chain is built from TRBV6-1 and TRBJ1-5; D might be TRBD1 (6 bases). Looked up from germline, CDR1 is MNHNS and CDR2 is SASEGT. The CDR3 is 14 amino acids. The V gene lost 6 bases and the J gene lost 1 base, with 10 bases spanning the gap.

Many counts were recorded for this clonotype. The V and J genes are TRBV6-1 and TRBJ1-5, with D unclear. The CDR3 consists of 16 residues. Germline CDR1 is MNHNS and CDR2 is SASEGT. V lost 2 bases and J lost 1, with 12 bases in between. The CDR3, as DNA: TGTGCCAGCAGTGAAATCCCGGGTAGCAGCAATCAGCCCCAGCATTTT. As protein: CASSEIPGSSNQPQHF.

V usage is TRBV5-1 and J usage is TRBJ2-3; 11 nucleotides agree with TRBD2. Trimming at V came to 4 bases and at J to 3 bases, leaving 16 bases not matched to a gene. The CDR3 loop spans 19 amino acids. Per germline, CDR1 SGHRS and CDR2 YFSETQ. The DNA of the CDR3 is TGCGCCAGCAGCGACCTCCTCAGACTAGCGGGGAAGGTAACAGATACGCAGTATTTT. It translates to CASSDLLRLAGKVTDTQYF.

The chain carries TRBV5-1 and TRBJ2-7; TRBD1 matches at 7 bases. CDR3 length equals 13 residues. V gave up 4 bases and J gave up 7 bases; unmatched junction bases: 8. Germline CDR1 reads SGHRS; CDR2 reads YFSETQ. This CDR3 is CASSRETGIEQYF. Here the CDR3 DNA reads TGCGCCAGCAGCAGGGAGACAGGGATTGAGCAGTACTTC.

The CDR3 loop reads CASSPGRREGGYTF. The CDR3, as DNA: TGCGCCAGCAGCCCGGGACGGAGAGAGGGTGGCTACACCTTC. J is TRBJ1-2 and V is TRBV5-1, with D tentatively TRBD1 (5 bases). V was cut by 4 bases and J by 7 bases, with 17 bases left in between. Germline CDR1 reads SGHRS; CDR2 reads YFSETQ. This CDR3 is built from 14 residues. Using reference TRBV5-1 and TRBJ1-2 for the parts outside the CDR3, the full variable domain is KAGVTQTPRYLIKTRGQQVTLSCSPISGHRSVSWYQQTPGQGLQFLFEYFSETQRNKGNFPGRFSGRQFSNSRSEMNVSTLELGDSALYLCASSPGRREGGYTFGSGTRLTVV.